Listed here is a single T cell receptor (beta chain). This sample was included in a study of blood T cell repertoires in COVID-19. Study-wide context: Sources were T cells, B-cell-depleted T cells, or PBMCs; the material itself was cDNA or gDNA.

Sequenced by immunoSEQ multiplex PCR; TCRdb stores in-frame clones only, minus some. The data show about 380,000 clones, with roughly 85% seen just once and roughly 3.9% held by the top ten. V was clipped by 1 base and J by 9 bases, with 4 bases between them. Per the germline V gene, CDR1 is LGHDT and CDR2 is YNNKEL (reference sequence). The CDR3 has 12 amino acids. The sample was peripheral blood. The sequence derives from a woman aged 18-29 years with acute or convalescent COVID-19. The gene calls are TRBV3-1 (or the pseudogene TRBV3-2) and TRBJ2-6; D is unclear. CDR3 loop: CASSQAINVLTF. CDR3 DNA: TGTGCCAGCAGCCAAGCCATCAACGTCCTGACTTTC.